This T cell receptor beta chain was identified during a study of human T cells and chemical hapten exposure. Looking at the study overall: Each patient's scalp received weekly diphenylcyclopropenone throughout the approximately 25-week study. From small differences in pooled library volume came most of the variation in per-sample TCR yields.

This clonotype has only a few counts. As yet, its antigen is unknown. Time point indicated: pre-sensitization, week 0. As to treatment: therapeutic diphenylcyclopropenone sensitization with weekly scalp DPC. Study processing details: TCRs per sample had a median of approximately 88,000 and ranged from 23,224 to 690,600. TCRdb ran MiXCR on the RACE reads and lists one entry per CDR3 protein. These V and J calls originate from TCRdb's pipeline instead of the authors' own analysis. The sample lists tens of thousands of distinct CDR3 sequences, around 12% occurring once. Study conclusions and caveats: With patch test score, the counts of PT1 expanded TCRs showed a positive correlation.

The sequence was collected from a young woman with alopecia areata. Some clones in this sample may be carry-over from other donors' samples. The input for sequencing was whole blood, taken in connection with sensitization to the hapten diphenylcyclopropenone (DPC).

The CDR3 DNA reads TGCAGTGCTAGATCAGAGCCCACAGATACGCAGTATTTT. This encodes CSARSEPTDTQYF. The chain has TRBV20-1 and TRBJ2-3; D call uncertain. Trimming left V 2 bases short and J 2 bases short, with 8 bases between. The CDR3 is 13 amino acids. The V gene's germline CDR1 is DFQATT and CDR2 SNEGSKA (reference sequence).